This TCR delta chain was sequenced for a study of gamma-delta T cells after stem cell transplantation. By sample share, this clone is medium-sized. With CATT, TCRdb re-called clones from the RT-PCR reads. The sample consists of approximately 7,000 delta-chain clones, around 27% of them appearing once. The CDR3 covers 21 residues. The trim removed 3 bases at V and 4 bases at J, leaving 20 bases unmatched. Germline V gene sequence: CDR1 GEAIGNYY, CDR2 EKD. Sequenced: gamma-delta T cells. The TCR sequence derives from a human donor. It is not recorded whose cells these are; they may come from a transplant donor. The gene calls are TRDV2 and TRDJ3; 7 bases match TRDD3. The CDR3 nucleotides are TGTGCCTGTGACCCAGTACTGGGGATCCGCCCTGGAGTTTGGGACACCCGACAGATGTTTTTC. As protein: CACDPVLGIRPGVWDTRQMFF.